Listed here are 9 T cell receptor beta chains from one sample, sequenced in a study of OX40 agonist ivuxolimab in advanced cancers. Profiled with immunoSEQ multiplex PCR; TCRdb holds only in-frame clones, not every one. The sample records about 70,000 clones, around 94% being singletons. The source was CD4+ or CD8+ T cells sorted from blood, collected in a trial of the OX40 agonist ivuxolimab. The source of these receptors is an adult with an advanced solid tumor such as melanoma, head and neck, liver or kidney cancer.

The chain carries TRBV29-1 and TRBJ2-1, with D possibly called TRBD1 or TRBD2 (6 bases each). Trimming took off 5 bases at V and 4 bases at J, with 12 bases between the two ends. Germline V gene sequence: CDR1 SQVTM, CDR2 ANQGSEA. The CDR3 extends over 13 amino acids. The DNA of the CDR3 is TGCAGCGTTTGGCAGGGGACTTACAATGAGCAGTTCTTC. Translated, it gives CSVWQGTYNEQFF.

This clone was recorded a few times. The V call is TRBV10-3, the J call TRBJ1-4; 8 bases map to TRBD1. The CDR3 covers 13 residues. V lost 9 bases and J lost 3; bases outside the gene matches: 3. The germline V gene has CDR1 ENHRY and CDR2 SYGVKD. CDR3 nucleotide sequence: TGTGCCATTAGGGGACAGGCTAATGAAAAACTGTTTTTT. It is translated as CAIRGQANEKLFF.

This clone was found once. V and J are TRBV6-5 and TRBJ1-1; the D gene is possibly TRBD1 (5 bases). The germline gives CDR1 MNHEY, CDR2 SVGAGI. Trimming shortened V by 8 bases and J by 4 bases, and 11 bases separated the two germline ends. The CDR3 spans 12 residues. CDR3 nucleotide sequence: TGTGCCAGCCCGGGGGTGAGCACTGAAGCTTTCTTT. Residues: CASPGVSTEAFF.

The chain couples TRBV7-3 to TRBJ1-1, with D hard to call. From germline, CDR1 is SGHTA and CDR2 FQGTGA. The CDR3 length is 13 residues. The V and J ends lost 3 bases and 1 base respectively, with 6 bases between them. The CDR3 coding sequence is TGTGCCAGCAGCTTTTATTGGAACACTGAAGCTTTCTTT. As protein: CASSFYWNTEAFF.

V is TRBV5-6 and J is TRBJ1-2; possible D gene TRBD1, 6 bases. The V gene's germline CDR1 is SGHDT and CDR2 YYEEEE. Trimming removed 5 bases from V and 9 bases from J, with 20 bases in between. The CDR3 spans 14 residues. CDR3 DNA sequence: TGTGCCAGCAGAGTGGCATCGAGGGGGATGAGCTACACCTTC. This codes for CASRVASRGMSYTF.

The chain carries TRBV18 and TRBJ2-2, with D possibly being TRBD1 or TRBD2 (5 bases each). This CDR3 region has 15 residues. Trimming shortened V by 3 bases and J by 1 base, and 9 bases separated the two germline ends. Looked up from germline, CDR1 is KGHSH and CDR2 is LQKENI. Here the CDR3 DNA reads TGTGCCAGCTCACCCGGGACCCTGAACACCGGGGAGCTGTTTTTT. Protein: CASSPGTLNTGELFF.

The chain recombines TRBV7-9 with TRBJ2-3, with D maybe TRBD2 (6 bases). Trimming left V 5 bases short and J 6 bases short, with 15 bases between. Germline CDR1 is SEHNR and CDR2 is FQNEAQ (reference sequence). There are 14 residues in the CDR3. The CDR3 reads CASSLGGSADTQYF. The CDR3 DNA follows: TGTGCCAGCAGCCTCGGGGGTTCTGCCGATACGCAGTATTTT.

This clone showed up just a few times. The chain uses TRBV18 and TRBJ2-7, with TRBD1 identical over 8 bases. Germline V CDR1 and CDR2: KGHSH, LQKENI. The length of the CDR3 is 16 residues. After removal of 6 bases from V and 6 bases from J, the junction contained 16 bases not matched to a gene. For the CDR3, the DNA is TGTGCCAGCTCGTCCGAGGGGCCAGGGGGCAGATCCGAGCAGTACTTC. It encodes CASSSEGPGGRSEQYF.

Concerning this clone itself: At one boundary the junction diverges from the germline segment, which might be a read error. V usage is TRBV10-1 and J usage is TRBJ2-7, with D unresolved. The germline V gene has CDR1 WNHNN and CDR2 SYGVQD (reference sequence). This CDR3 contains 12 residues. CDR3: CASSELEISRTF. CDR3 sequence (DNA): TGCGCCAGCAGCGAGCTGGAGATTTCACGAACCTTC.